The 13 T cell receptor beta chains below all came from one sample that was sequenced in a study of blood T cell repertoires in COVID-19 (dated by TCRdb to between 2020 and 2021). The library was generated by the immunoSEQ multiplex PCR assay. Here the immuneACCESS table is served through TCRdb, limited to in-frame sequences with V and J called. Missing clones are a known gap in these copies; in checked studies unresolved V genes cover under half, and the rest lacks a known reason. The sample includes 250,000 or so clones, with around 84% observed a single time. The top ten clones comprise about 1.5% of the sample. Sequenced: PBMCs or T cells enriched from blood (not recorded which). All receptors come from a woman aged 50 to 60 who had recovered from COVID-19.

This CDR3 reads CASSLTPGVSYNEQFF. CDR3 DNA sequence: TGTGCCAGCAGCTTAACCCCAGGGGTCTCCTACAATGAGCAGTTCTTC. The chain combines TRBV7-8 with TRBJ2-1; possible D gene TRBD1, 6 bases. CDR1 SGHVS and CDR2 FQNEAQ come from the germline V gene. V was pared by 2 bases and J by 0 bases, with 11 bases between. The CDR3 is made up of 16 amino acids.

This sequence joins TRBV6-4 and TRBJ1-2; TRBD1 aligns across 11 bases. The V segment lost 2 bases and the J segment 6 bases; nucleotides outside the gene matches: 11. Germline V gene data show CDR1 as MRHNA and CDR2 as SNTAGT. The CDR3 is 17 residues long. The CDR3 is CASSDRGQGANGHGYTF. For the CDR3, the DNA is TGTGCCAGCAGTGACAGAGGACAGGGGGCTAATGGCCATGGCTACACCTTC.

The table lists this clone with a few counts. The chain recombines TRBV9 with TRBJ1-5, with TRBD1 matching over 10 bases. This CDR3 spans 14 amino acids. After removal of 5 bases from V and 7 bases from J, the junction contained 6 bases not matched to a gene. Germline assignment: CDR1 SGDLS and CDR2 YYNGEE. The CDR3 sequence: CASSKGTGAQPQHF. Here the CDR3 DNA reads TGTGCCAGCAGTAAAGGGACAGGGGCGCAGCCCCAGCATTTT.

The J gene is TRBJ2-1, the V gene TRBV5-1, with 7 bases fitting TRBD2. Losses at the gene ends were 0 bases for V and 6 bases for J; bases not matched to a gene: 0. The CDR3 loop spans 13 amino acids. The germline gives CDR1 SGHRS, CDR2 YFSETQ. CDR3 loop: CASSLGLANEQFF. CDR3 DNA sequence: TGCGCCAGCAGCTTGGGACTAGCCAATGAGCAGTTCTTC.

The chain joins TRBV10-3 to TRBJ1-1; D is ambiguous. Between the trimmed V and J ends, which lost 2 bases and 0 bases, there was a span of 7 bases. The V gene's germline CDR1 is ENHRY and CDR2 SYGVKD. CDR3 length: 14 amino acids. This chain's CDR3 is CAISEVGVNTEAFF. CDR3 sequence (DNA): TGTGCCATCAGTGAGGTCGGGGTGAACACTGAAGCTTTCTTT.

V usage is TRBV5-8 and J usage is TRBJ1-5, with 12 bases fitting TRBD1. Losses at the gene ends were 7 bases for V and 7 bases for J; bases not matched to a gene: 12. The CDR3 length is 16 residues. Per the germline V gene, CDR1 is SGHTS and CDR2 is YDEGEE. CDR3 region: CASGTLGTGGGQPQHF. The CDR3 DNA reads TGTGCCAGCGGTACTCTCGGGACAGGGGGCGGACAGCCCCAGCATTTT. Variable domain in full (rest from reference TRBV5-8 and TRBJ1-5): EAGVTQSPTHLIKTRGQQATLRCSPISGHTSVYWYQQALGLGLQFLLWYDEGEERNRGNFPPRFSGRQFPNYSSELNVNALELEDSALYLCASGTLGTGGGQPQHFGDGTRLSIL.

This clone was detected once. V gene TRBV19 combines with J gene TRBJ2-6; D is ambiguous. CDR3 length equals 15 residues. Trimming removed 4 bases from V and 0 bases from J, with 7 bases in between. Germline CDR1 and CDR2: LNHDA and SQIVND (reference sequence). CDR3 bases: TGTGCCAGTAGTACAGATAACTCTGGGGCCAACGTCCTGACTTTC. It yields the protein CASSTDNSGANVLTF.

The chain combines TRBV6-2 or TRBV6-3 with TRBJ2-1; 8 bases are shared with TRBD2. The CDR3 length is 15 residues. Per germline, CDR1 MNHEY and CDR2 SVGEGT. V lost 3 bases, J lost 10 bases, and 11 bases stayed unmatched. CDR3 in amino acids: CASSYPGLGLAEQFF. The CDR3 bases are TGTGCCAGCAGTTATCCGGGACTAGGTCTAGCCGAGCAGTTCTTC.

V and J are TRBV4-1 and TRBJ2-6; TRBD1 might be the D (5 bases). V was shortened by 0 bases and J by 1 base, with 19 bases between the two germline ends. This CDR3 region has 20 residues. Germline CDR1 is MGHRA and CDR2 is YSYEKL. The CDR3 sequence: CASSQEGYGQTLSGANVLTF. The CDR3 bases are TGCGCCAGCAGCCAAGAAGGGTACGGACAAACGCTTTCTGGGGCCAACGTCCTGACTTTC.

The chain joins TRBV27 to TRBJ2-5; D is ambiguous. V was trimmed by 3 bases and J by 5 bases, leaving 10 bases between them. Germline V gives CDR1 MNHEY, CDR2 SMNVEV (reference sequence). The CDR3 has 13 amino acids. The CDR3 loop is CASSLEWQETQYF. In DNA form, the CDR3 reads TGTGCCAGCAGTTTGGAGTGGCAGGAGACCCAGTACTTC.

The CDR3 protein is CASSEPGSANMNTEAFF. Written as DNA, the CDR3 is TGTGCCAGCAGTGAACCGGGGTCGGCCAACATGAACACTGAAGCTTTCTTT. The chain uses TRBV6-1 and TRBJ1-1; no clear D. The length of the CDR3 is 17 residues. The germline gives CDR1 MNHNS, CDR2 SASEGT. Trimming pared 2 bases from V and 0 bases from J, leaving 16 bases between.

This sequence joins TRBV5-1 and TRBJ1-1, with D perhaps matching TRBD1 (6 bases). Trimming pared 4 bases from V and 1 base from J, leaving 14 bases between. CDR1 and CDR2 (germline): SGHRS, YFSETQ. The length of the CDR3 is 15 residues. CDR3 DNA: TGCGCCAGCAGCGGGTCCGGGACATCGAACACTGAAGCTTTCTTT. Protein: CASSGSGTSNTEAFF.

On this clone itself: Other nucleotide sequences in the sample specify the same CDR3. The genes are TRBV12-3 or TRBV12-4 and TRBJ1-5; a weak D match, TRBD1 (5 bases). The CDR3 has 13 amino acids. V was shortened by 2 bases and J by 4 bases, with 6 bases between the two germline ends. The CDR3 here is CASSLTGNQPQHF. CDR3 coding DNA: TGTGCCAGCAGTTTAACAGGTAATCAGCCCCAGCATTTT.